The sample holds a few counts of the clone carrying this T cell receptor (beta chain). What it binds is unknown. V trimming: 1 base; J trimming: 1 base; junction bases outside the gene matches: 4. From germline, CDR1 is DFQATT and CDR2 SNEGSKA (reference sequence). This CDR3 region has 16 residues. This sample stems from a study of response to subunit inactivated influenza vaccine. Broader study findings: With each seasonal influenza vaccination, the authors suggested, few new T cells are recruited.

TCRdb reprocessed the RT-PCR reads via MiXCR and lists one record per CDR3 protein. The sample holds over 150,000 distinct CDR3 sequences, roughly 8.7% seen once. The material was non-naive T cells sorted from PBMCs, obtained on the day of vaccination. The source of this sequence is a middle-aged man who received an inactivated influenza vaccine. The rearrangement joins TRBV20-1 to TRBJ2-1; TRBD2 matches at 10 bases. CDR3 bases: TGCAGTGCTAGAGGACTAGCGGGCGCATCCTACAATGAGCAGTTCTTC. It yields the protein CSARGLAGASYNEQFF.